These 9 T cell receptor beta chains were sequenced from one sample in a study of blood T cell repertoires in COVID-19. Measured with immunoSEQ multiplex PCR; TCRdb has only the in-frame clones, and not every one. This sample carries 140,000 or so clones, more than 70% of them seen once, and the ten largest clones take 5%. Sequenced input: peripheral blood. These receptors all come from a woman aged 50 to 60 with acute or convalescent COVID-19.

V gene TRBV28 combines with J gene TRBJ2-6; possibly TRBD2 for D (6 bases). Germline V gene sequence: CDR1 MDHEN, CDR2 SYDVKM. This CDR3 region has 16 residues. Trimming left V 7 bases short and J 4 bases short, with 17 bases between. CDR3 in amino acids: CASKGGPRGGANVLTF. The CDR3 DNA reads TGTGCCAGCAAGGGAGGTCCAAGAGGAGGGGCCAACGTCCTGACTTTC.

V usage is TRBV19 and J usage is TRBJ1-4; TRBD1 aligns across 7 bases. V gave up 7 bases and J gave up 8 bases; unmatched junction bases: 13. The CDR3 runs 15 residues. Germline V CDR1 and CDR2: LNHDA, SQIVND (reference sequence). The CDR3: CASTPGQTGVEKLFF. CDR3 sequence (DNA): TGTGCCAGTACACCCGGTCAAACAGGGGTCGAAAAACTGTTTTTT.

This clone was picked up a small number of times. The chain recombines TRBV7-2 with TRBJ1-2; D remains ambiguous. The CDR3 is made up of 14 amino acids. From germline, CDR1 is SGHTA and CDR2 FQGNSA. The ends were cut back, 1 base at V and 8 bases at J, with 14 bases in the middle. The chain's CDR3 is CASSLGTLLGGYTF. The CDR3 region has the DNA TGTGCCAGCAGCTTAGGAACTCTTTTGGGCGGCTACACCTTC.

This sequence joins TRBV5-1 and TRBJ1-1; 8 nucleotides match TRBD1. This CDR3 is built from 17 residues. Trimming cost V 0 bases and J 3 bases; bases outside gene matches: 10. Germline V gene sequence: CDR1 SGHRS, CDR2 YFSETQ. CDR3 sequence: CASSLVGQGVGYTEAFF. CDR3 DNA sequence: TGCGCCAGCAGCTTGGTTGGACAGGGTGTAGGGTACACTGAAGCTTTCTTT.

This clone showed up just a few times. This chain uses TRBV29-1 with TRBJ1-4, with D unclear. Germline values: CDR1 SQVTM, CDR2 ANQGSEA. V lost 3 bases and J 7 bases, leaving 9 bases between the germline ends. This CDR3 has 12 residues. The DNA of the CDR3 is TGCAGCGTTGAGAGGGCAGGTGAAAAACTGTTTTTT. Its translation: CSVERAGEKLFF.

This chain joins TRBV7-3 and TRBJ2-7, with 7 bases lining up with TRBD1. The CDR3 length is 13 residues. Trimming at V came to 4 bases and at J to 6 bases, leaving 6 bases not matched to a gene. Germline CDR1 SGHTA, CDR2 FQGTGA. The CDR3 DNA reads TGTGCCAGCAGCTGGGACAGTTCTGGCGAGCAGTACTTC. It specifies CASSWDSSGEQYF. Based on the CDR3 plus reference TRBV7-3 and TRBJ2-7, the full variable domain is GAGVSQTPSNKVTEKGKYVELRCDPISGHTALYWYRQSLGQGPEFLIYFQGTGAADDSGLPNDRFFAVRPEGSVSTLKIQRTERGDSAVYLCASSWDSSGEQYFGPGTRLTVT.

This clone showed up just a few times. This chain joins TRBV18 and TRBJ2-1; tentatively, D is TRBD2 (6 bases). CDR3 length equals 12 residues. V lost 2 bases to trimming and J lost 8 bases, with 7 bases between them. Looked up from germline, CDR1 is KGHSH and CDR2 is LQKENI. The CDR3 loop is CASSPRRDEQFF. The DNA for the CDR3 is TGTGCCAGCTCACCAAGGAGGGATGAGCAGTTCTTC.

This clone came up once. The V gene is TRBV5-1, the J gene TRBJ1-3; 8 bases match TRBD1. CDR3 length equals 16 residues. Germline CDR1 reads SGHRS; CDR2 reads YFSETQ. The V gene end was trimmed by 0 bases and the J gene end by 2 bases; junction bases not matched to a gene: 4. The CDR3 DNA is TGCGCCAGCAGCTTGGGAGCGACAGGGGCTGGAAACACCATATATTTT. This codes for CASSLGATGAGNTIYF.

This clone appeared a few times. The chain recombines TRBV14 with TRBJ2-1; no definite D call. Trimming stripped 3 bases from V and 5 bases from J, with 5 bases between. This CDR3 has 12 residues. CDR1 and CDR2 (germline): SGHDN, FVKESK. The CDR3 DNA follows: TGTGCCAGCAGCCACCTAAACAATGAGCAGTTCTTC. Its translation is CASSHLNNEQFF.